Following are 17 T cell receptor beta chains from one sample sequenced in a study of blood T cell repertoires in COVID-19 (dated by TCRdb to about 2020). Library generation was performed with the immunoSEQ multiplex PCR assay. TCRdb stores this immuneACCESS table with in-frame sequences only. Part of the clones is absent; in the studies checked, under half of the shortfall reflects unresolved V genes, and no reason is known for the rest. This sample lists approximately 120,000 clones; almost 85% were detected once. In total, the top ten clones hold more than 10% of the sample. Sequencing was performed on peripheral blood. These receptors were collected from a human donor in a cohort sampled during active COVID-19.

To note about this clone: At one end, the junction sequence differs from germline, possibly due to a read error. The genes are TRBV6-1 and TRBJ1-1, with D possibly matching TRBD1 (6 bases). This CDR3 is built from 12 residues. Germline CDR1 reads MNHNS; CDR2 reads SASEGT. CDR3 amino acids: CASREGQLEAFF. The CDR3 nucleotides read TGTGCCAGCAGAGAAGGACAGCTTGAAGCTTTCTTT.

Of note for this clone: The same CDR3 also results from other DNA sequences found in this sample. The CDR3 region is CASSQDSSEQYF. The CDR3 DNA is TGTGCCAGCAGCCAAGATTCCAGCGAGCAGTACTTC. The V and J genes are TRBV3-1 (or the pseudogene TRBV3-2) and TRBJ2-7; D unresolved. Germline CDR1 and CDR2: LGHDT and YNNKEL (reference sequence). The CDR3 loop spans 12 amino acids. Trimming removed 0 bases at V and 6 bases at J, with 6 bases between.

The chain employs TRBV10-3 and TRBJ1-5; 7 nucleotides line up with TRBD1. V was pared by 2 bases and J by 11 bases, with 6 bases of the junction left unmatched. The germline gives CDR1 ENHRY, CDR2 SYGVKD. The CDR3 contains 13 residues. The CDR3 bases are TGTGCCATCAGTGAGCGGGACAGTTGGACCCAGCATTTT. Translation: CAISERDSWTQHF.

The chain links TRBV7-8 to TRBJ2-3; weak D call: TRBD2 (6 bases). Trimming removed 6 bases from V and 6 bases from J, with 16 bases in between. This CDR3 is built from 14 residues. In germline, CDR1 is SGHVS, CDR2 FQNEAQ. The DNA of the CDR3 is TGTGCCAGCAGTTTTGACGGGGGTCTGGATACGCAGTATTTT. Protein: CASSFDGGLDTQYF.

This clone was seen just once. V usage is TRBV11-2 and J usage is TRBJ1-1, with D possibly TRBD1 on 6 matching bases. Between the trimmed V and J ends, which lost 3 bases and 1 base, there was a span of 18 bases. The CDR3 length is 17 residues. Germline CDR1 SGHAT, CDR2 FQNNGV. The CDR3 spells CASSLAFKTGKNTEAFF. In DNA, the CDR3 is TGTGCCAGCAGCTTGGCGTTTAAAACAGGGAAGAACACTGAAGCTTTCTTT.

The CDR3 loop is CASSQTAGGHGYTF. The CDR3 DNA reads as TGCGCCAGCAGCCAAACTGCTGGGGGCCACGGCTACACCTTC. The chain has TRBV4-1 and TRBJ1-2; possibly TRBD1 for D (6 bases). Looked up from germline, CDR1 is MGHRA and CDR2 is YSYEKL. This CDR3 spans 14 amino acids. Between the trimmed V and J ends, which lost 2 bases and 8 bases, there was a span of 15 bases.

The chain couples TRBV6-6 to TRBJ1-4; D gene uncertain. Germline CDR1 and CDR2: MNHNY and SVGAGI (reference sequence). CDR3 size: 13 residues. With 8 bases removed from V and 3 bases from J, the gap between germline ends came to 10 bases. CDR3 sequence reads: CASAQWPNEKLFF. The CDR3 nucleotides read TGTGCCAGCGCTCAGTGGCCTAATGAAAAACTGTTTTTT.

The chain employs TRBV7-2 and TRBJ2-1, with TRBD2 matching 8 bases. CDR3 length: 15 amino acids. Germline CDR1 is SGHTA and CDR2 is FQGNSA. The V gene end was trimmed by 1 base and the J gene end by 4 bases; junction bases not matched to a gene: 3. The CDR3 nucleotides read TGTGCCAGCAGCTTAGATGGCGGGGGGTACAATGAGCAGTTCTTC. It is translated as CASSLDGGGYNEQFF.

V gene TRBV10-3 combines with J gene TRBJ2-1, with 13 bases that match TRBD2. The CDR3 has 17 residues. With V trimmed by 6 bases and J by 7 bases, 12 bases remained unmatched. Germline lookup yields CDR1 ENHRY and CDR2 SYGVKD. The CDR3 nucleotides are TGTGCCATCAGCGTACTAGCGGGGGGGCGCCGGGGGAATGAGCAGTTCTTC. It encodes CAISVLAGGRRGNEQFF.

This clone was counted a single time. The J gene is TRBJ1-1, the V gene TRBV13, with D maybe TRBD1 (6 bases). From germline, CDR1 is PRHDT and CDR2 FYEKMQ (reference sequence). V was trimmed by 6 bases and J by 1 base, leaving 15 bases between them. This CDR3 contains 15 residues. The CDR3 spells CASRRLGQQNTEAFF. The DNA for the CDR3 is TGTGCCAGCAGACGATTAGGACAGCAGAACACTGAAGCTTTCTTT.

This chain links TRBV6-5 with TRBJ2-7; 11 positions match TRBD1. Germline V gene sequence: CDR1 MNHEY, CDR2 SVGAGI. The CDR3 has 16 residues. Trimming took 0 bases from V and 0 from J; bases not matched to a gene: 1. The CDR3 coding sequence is TGTGCCAGCAGTTACTCCGGGACAGGGGGCTCCTACGAGCAGTACTTC. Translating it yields CASSYSGTGGSYEQYF.

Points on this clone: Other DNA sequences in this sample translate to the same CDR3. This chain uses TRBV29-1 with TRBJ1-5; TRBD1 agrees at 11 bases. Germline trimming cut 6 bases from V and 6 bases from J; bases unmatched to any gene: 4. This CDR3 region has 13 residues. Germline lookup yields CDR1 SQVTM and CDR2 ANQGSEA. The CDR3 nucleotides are TGCAGCGTAGGACAGGGGGCGGGTCAGCCCCAGCATTTT. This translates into CSVGQGAGQPQHF.

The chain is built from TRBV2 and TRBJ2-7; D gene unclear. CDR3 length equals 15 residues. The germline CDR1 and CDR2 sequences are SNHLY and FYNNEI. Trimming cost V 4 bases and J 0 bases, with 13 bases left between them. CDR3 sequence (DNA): TGTGCCAGCAGTGGAGCCCGGTCCACCTCCTACGAGCAGTACTTC. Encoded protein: CASSGARSTSYEQYF. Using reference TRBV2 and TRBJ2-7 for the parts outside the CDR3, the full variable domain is EPEVTQTPSHQVTQMGQEVILRCVPISNHLYFYWYRQILGQKVEFLVSFYNNEISEKSEIFDDQFSVERPDGSNFTLKIRSTKLEDSAMYFCASSGARSTSYEQYFGPGTRLTVT.

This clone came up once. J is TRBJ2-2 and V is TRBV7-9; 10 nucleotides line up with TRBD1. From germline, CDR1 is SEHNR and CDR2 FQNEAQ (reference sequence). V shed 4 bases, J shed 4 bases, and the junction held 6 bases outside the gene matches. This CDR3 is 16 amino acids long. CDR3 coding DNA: TGTGCCAGCAGCTCGGGACAGGGGCCTAGCACCGGGGAGCTGTTTTTT. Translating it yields CASSSGQGPSTGELFF.

CDR3 DNA sequence: TGTGCCAGCAGCGGACAGGCGGAAAGCTCCTACGAGCAGTACTTC. Its translation is CASSGQAESSYEQYF. This chain joins TRBV9 and TRBJ2-7; the D gene is possibly TRBD1 (6 bases). CDR1 SGDLS and CDR2 YYNGEE come from the germline V gene. The CDR3 consists of 15 residues. Trimming removed 3 bases from V and 0 bases from J, with 13 bases in between.

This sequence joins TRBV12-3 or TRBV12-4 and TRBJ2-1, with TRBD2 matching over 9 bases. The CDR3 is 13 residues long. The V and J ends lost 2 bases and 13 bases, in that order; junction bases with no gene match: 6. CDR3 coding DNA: TGTGCCAGCAGTTTAAAAGCGGGACTAGCCCAGTTCTTC. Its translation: CASSLKAGLAQFF.

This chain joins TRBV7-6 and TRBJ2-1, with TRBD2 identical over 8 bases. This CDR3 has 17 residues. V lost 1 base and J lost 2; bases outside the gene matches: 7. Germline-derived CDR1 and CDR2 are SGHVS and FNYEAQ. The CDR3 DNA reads TGTGCCAGCAGCTTAGGTAGTAGCGGGGTAGCCTACAATGAGCAGTTCTTC. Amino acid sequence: CASSLGSSGVAYNEQFF.